This T cell receptor (beta chain) originates from a study of CD8+CD57+ T cells in acquired aplastic anemia. Genomic DNA was employed as the template in profiling TCR beta VDJ and CDR3. In TCRdb, the reads were re-called with MiXCR into one record per CDR3 protein. The table records some 180,000 distinct CDR3 sequences, 40% to 55% of them present only once. This CDR3 has 15 amino acids. Germline assignment: CDR1 MNHNS and CDR2 SASEGT. V shed 5 bases and J shed 1 base, with 11 bases lying between them. This clonotype was observed many times. This clonotype originated in a human donor in good health. Sequenced: sorted CD4+, CD8+, or CD8+CD57+ T cells (not recorded which) from PBMCs. V and J are TRBV6-1 and TRBJ2-2, with D perhaps being TRBD1 or TRBD2 (5 bases each). CDR3 region: CASSPRDGNTGELFF. In DNA, the CDR3 is TGTGCCAGCAGTCCCCGGGACGGGAACACCGGGGAGCTGTTTTTT.